This T cell receptor (beta chain) is from a study of cytomegalovirus exposure and HLA in healthy donors. V was clipped by 1 base and J by 1 base, with 4 bases between them. The CDR3 is 13 amino acids. Germline CDR1 SEHNR, CDR2 FQNEAQ (reference sequence). The PCR made use of 60 Vbeta and 13 Jbeta primers. Data came from immunoSEQ multiplex PCR; TCRdb stores just in-frame clones and leaves some out. The data contain some 91,000 clones, approximately 72% of them singletons. The specimen sequenced was PBMCs. The receptor was derived from a man in his forties in good health and CMV-seropositive. The chain employs TRBV7-9 and TRBJ1-1; D gene uncertain. The chain's CDR3 is CASSLVRNTEAFF. As DNA, the CDR3 is TGTGCCAGCAGCTTAGTGAGGAACACTGAAGCTTTCTTT.